These 18 T cell receptor beta chains came from one sample sequenced in a study of blood T cell repertoires in COVID-19. Using immunoSEQ multiplex PCR, the repertoire was profiled, and TCRdb retains in-frame clones only, with some absent. This sample has 150,000 to 250,000 clones, with approximately 83% found just once. Sequencing was performed on PBMCs or T cells enriched from blood (not recorded which). These receptors all stem from a man aged 40-49 years who had recovered from COVID-19.

The chain links TRBV5-4 to TRBJ2-5; TRBD2 aligns across 7 bases. Germline assignment: CDR1 SGHNT and CDR2 YYREEE (reference sequence). CDR3 size: 13 residues. Germline trimming cut 2 bases from V and 4 bases from J; bases unmatched to any gene: 2. CDR3 residues: CASSLAGRETQYF. The CDR3 bases are TGTGCCAGCAGCTTAGCGGGGCGAGAGACCCAGTACTTC.

This chain joins TRBV5-5 and TRBJ1-5; a possible D gene is TRBD1 (5 bases). The V end lost 5 bases, the J end lost 0 bases, and 18 bases lay between the germline ends. Germline CDR1 and CDR2: SGHKS and YYEKEE (reference sequence). CDR3 length: 17 residues. This chain's CDR3 is CASSPLTGQNSNQPQHF. For the CDR3, the DNA is TGTGCCAGCAGTCCCCTAACCGGACAAAATAGCAATCAGCCCCAGCATTTT. Full variable domain (remainder filled in from reference TRBV5-5 and TRBJ1-5): DAGVTQSPTHLIKTRGQQVTLRCSPISGHKSVSWYQQVLGQGPQFIFQYYEKEERGRGNFPDRFSARQFPNYSSELNVNALLLGDSALYLCASSPLTGQNSNQPQHFGDGTRLSIL.

This rearrangement joins TRBV7-8 to TRBJ1-5; a weak D match, TRBD1 (5 bases). Trimming left V 3 bases short and J 1 base short, with 7 bases between. This CDR3 has 14 amino acids. CDR1 is SGHVS, CDR2 FQNEAQ, per germline. In nucleotides, the CDR3 is TGTGCCAGCAGCTTTGGGGCCAGCAATCAGCCCCAGCATTTT. Translating gives CASSFGASNQPQHF.

The chain employs TRBV2 and TRBJ1-1; D unresolved. V lost 2 bases and J 4 bases, leaving 5 bases between the germline ends. Per germline, CDR1 SNHLY and CDR2 FYNNEI. The CDR3 is 12 residues long. The CDR3 region has the DNA TGTGCCAGCAGTGAATCCGGCACTGAAGCTTTCTTT. Amino acids: CASSESGTEAFF. Full variable domain (missing parts from reference TRBV2 and TRBJ1-1): EPEVTQTPSHQVTQMGQEVILRCVPISNHLYFYWYRQILGQKVEFLVSFYNNEISEKSEIFDDQFSVERPDGSNFTLKIRSTKLEDSAMYFCASSESGTEAFFGQGTRLTVV.

J is TRBJ2-1 and V is TRBV24-1; unclear D gene. Germline V lookup: CDR1 KGHDR, CDR2 SFDVKD. V was pared by 9 bases and J by 10 bases, with 9 bases between. CDR3 length equals 10 residues. The CDR3 loop is CATGSREQFF. In DNA, the CDR3 is TGTGCCACCGGGTCGAGGGAGCAGTTCTTC.

This sequence joins TRBV6-4 and TRBJ1-6, with a tentative D call TRBD1 (5 bases). Per the germline V gene, CDR1 is MRHNA and CDR2 is SNTAGT. V shed 0 bases and J shed 7 bases, with 10 bases lying between them. This CDR3 is built from 15 residues. The CDR3 coding sequence is TGTGCCAGCAGTGACTCGGGGGGGAAGAATTCACCCCTCCACTTT. Protein: CASSDSGGKNSPLHF.

The rearrangement uses TRBV30 and TRBJ1-1; 7 nucleotides match TRBD1. The CDR3 sequence is 16 residues long. Germline V CDR1 and CDR2: GTSNPN, SVGIG (reference sequence). V was clipped by 0 bases and J by 7 bases; unmatched bases: 14. The CDR3 nucleotides are TGTGCCTGGAGTGTACTAAGTGCCCGGACAGGCGGTGAAGCTTTCTTT. Translating gives CAWSVLSARTGGEAFF.

This clone has more than one count but fewer than ten. The chain is built from TRBV6-2 or TRBV6-3 and TRBJ2-1, with a possible D match to TRBD1 (5 bases). Germline V CDR1 and CDR2: MNHEY, SVGEGT. V lost 6 bases and J lost 5, with 8 bases in between. The CDR3 has 12 residues. The CDR3 here is CASSRQHNEQFF. The CDR3 nucleotides are TGTGCCAGCAGCAGACAGCACAATGAGCAGTTCTTC.

V gene TRBV7-9 combines with J gene TRBJ2-2, with D tentatively TRBD1 (6 bases). Germline values: CDR1 SEHNR, CDR2 FQNEAQ (reference sequence). Trimming removed 5 bases from V and 7 bases from J, with 20 bases in between. The CDR3 spans 16 residues. In nucleotides, the CDR3 is TGTGCCAGCAGCGTAACACAGGGCGTCCGGGTCGGGGAGCTGTTTTTT. This translates into CASSVTQGVRVGELFF.

CDR3 amino acids: CASSLGRPGGYGYTF. CDR3 DNA: TGTGCCAGCAGCTTGGGCCGCCCCGGAGGCTATGGCTACACCTTC. The chain combines TRBV5-5 with TRBJ1-2; D gene uncertain. From germline, CDR1 is SGHKS and CDR2 YYEKEE (reference sequence). V lost 0 bases, J lost 4 bases, and 13 bases lay in between. The CDR3 totals 15 residues.

The chain uses TRBV5-1 and TRBJ2-3; unclear D gene. Per the germline V gene, CDR1 is SGHRS and CDR2 is YFSETQ. The CDR3 is 13 residues long. Trimming stripped 0 bases from V and 4 bases from J, with 6 bases between. In DNA form, the CDR3 reads TGCGCCAGCAGCTTGGGTAACTCAGATACGCAGTATTTT. It encodes CASSLGNSDTQYF. The full variable domain, with the rest looked up from reference TRBV5-1 and TRBJ2-3, is KAGVTQTPRYLIKTRGQQVTLSCSPISGHRSVSWYQQTPGQGLQFLFEYFSETQRNKGNFPGRFSGRQFSNSRSEMNVSTLELGDSALYLCASSLGNSDTQYFGPGTRLTVL.

This chain joins TRBV7-6 and TRBJ1-6; the D gene is possibly TRBD1 (5 bases). The length of the CDR3 is 17 residues. The germline V gene has CDR1 SGHVS and CDR2 FNYEAQ. V lost 5 bases and J 18 bases, leaving 32 bases between the germline ends. The CDR3 protein is CASSLRTGLPGSSRGHF. The CDR3 DNA is TGTGCCAGCAGCCTCCGAACGGGACTCCCAGGATCTTCGAGAGGCCACTTT.

This chain uses TRBV4-1 with TRBJ2-1, with 12 bases aligning to TRBD2. With V trimmed by 4 bases and J by 2 bases, 18 bases remained unmatched. Germline V gives CDR1 MGHRA, CDR2 YSYEKL. This CDR3 has 21 residues. Written as DNA, the CDR3 is TGCGCCAGCAGCCTTCCTAGGGCGAAGCTAGCGGGGGGGAAAACCTACAATGAGCAGTTCTTC. Translating gives CASSLPRAKLAGGKTYNEQFF.

The chain carries TRBV24-1 and TRBJ1-2; D remains ambiguous. Germline V gene lookup returns CDR1 KGHDR and CDR2 SFDVKD. Between the trimmed V and J ends, which lost 3 bases and 8 bases, there was a span of 15 bases. The CDR3 totals 14 residues. The CDR3 sequence: CATSDPGREEGYTF. As DNA, the CDR3 is TGTGCCACCAGTGATCCCGGACGGGAGGAGGGCTACACCTTC.

This clone was seen only once. V and J are TRBV19 and TRBJ1-2; D not resolved. CDR3 size: 13 residues. Germline CDR1 reads LNHDA; CDR2 reads SQIVND (reference sequence). Trimming removed 8 bases from V and 6 bases from J, with 16 bases in between. DNA for the CDR3: TGTGCCAGTCTGGGCGGGAGCCTACATGGCTACACCTTC. Translating gives CASLGGSLHGYTF. Together with reference TRBV19 and TRBJ1-2, the CDR3 gives the full variable domain: DGGITQSPKYLFRKEGQNVTLSCEQNLNHDAMYWYRQDPGQGLRLIYYSQIVNDFQKGDIAEGYSVSREKKESFPLTVTSAQKNPTAFYLCASLGGSLHGYTFGSGTRLTVV.

This clone was seen a handful of times. This rearrangement joins TRBV18 to TRBJ1-2; no clear D gene. From germline, CDR1 is KGHSH and CDR2 LQKENI. This CDR3 region has 19 residues. V was shortened by 2 bases and J by 2 bases, with 24 bases between the two germline ends. Here the CDR3 DNA reads TGTGCCAGCTCACCAGCCCCCGGGAAAGTCGGCGCTGGGAACTATGGCTACACCTTC. Its translation: CASSPAPGKVGAGNYGYTF.

The chain couples TRBV4-1 to TRBJ1-1, with 7 bases that match TRBD1. V shed 3 bases, J shed 3 bases, and the junction held 7 bases outside the gene matches. The CDR3 is 15 amino acids. Germline V gene sequence: CDR1 MGHRA, CDR2 YSYEKL. CDR3: CASSQDTGEDTEAFF. The DNA for the CDR3 is TGCGCCAGCAGCCAGGATACAGGGGAGGACACTGAAGCTTTCTTT.

The genes are TRBV7-9 and TRBJ2-1, with 10 bases that match TRBD2. This CDR3 spans 14 amino acids. The V segment lost 5 bases and the J segment 7 bases; nucleotides outside the gene matches: 5. From germline, CDR1 is SEHNR and CDR2 FQNEAQ (reference sequence). The CDR3 region has the DNA TGTGCCAGCAGCCATAGCGGGGGGTGGAATGAGCAGTTCTTC. Its protein is CASSHSGGWNEQFF.